Each of the 3 T cell receptor beta chains below was sequenced from the same sample in a study of T cells after yellow fever vaccination. TCRdb ran MiXCR on the 5' RACE reads and lists one entry per CDR3 protein. The sample has 500,000 to 650,000 distinct CDR3 sequences, about 15% seen once. The sequences come from PBMCs, collected 5 to 6 days after the first yellow fever vaccination. The source is a man aged 18 to 30 who received the YFV17D yellow fever vaccine.

The J gene is TRBJ2-2, the V gene TRBV7-3; D unresolved. This CDR3 is built from 13 residues. The V end was cut by 4 bases, the J end by 7 bases, with 10 bases between. Per germline, CDR1 SGHTA and CDR2 FQGTGA. As DNA, the CDR3 is TGTGCCAGCAGCTCCATGTTAGGCGGGGAGCTGTTTTTT. Its translation is CASSSMLGGELFF.

V is TRBV5-1 and J is TRBJ1-6; 11 bases are a match to TRBD1. CDR3 size: 14 residues. V lost 3 bases to trimming and J lost 8 bases; unmatched junction nucleotides: 1. Germline V gene lookup returns CDR1 SGHRS and CDR2 YFSETQ. CDR3 bases: TGCGCCAGCAGCTGGGGACAGGGGGATTCACCCCTCCACTTT. This gives the protein CASSWGQGDSPLHF. Full variable domain (rest looked up from reference TRBV5-1 and TRBJ1-6): KAGVTQTPRYLIKTRGQQVTLSCSPISGHRSVSWYQQTPGQGLQFLFEYFSETQRNKGNFPGRFSGRQFSNSRSEMNVSTLELGDSALYLCASSWGQGDSPLHFGNGTRLTVT.

This clonotype was seen a few times. This sequence joins TRBV7-2 and TRBJ1-4; tentative D call: TRBD1 (5 bases). Per germline, CDR1 SGHTA and CDR2 FQGNSA. This CDR3 has 14 residues. V lost 4 bases and J lost 8, with 14 bases in between. As DNA, the CDR3 is TGTGCCAGCAGCTATCGGCAGGGCCGCGAAAAACTGTTTTTT. This translates into CASSYRQGREKLFF.